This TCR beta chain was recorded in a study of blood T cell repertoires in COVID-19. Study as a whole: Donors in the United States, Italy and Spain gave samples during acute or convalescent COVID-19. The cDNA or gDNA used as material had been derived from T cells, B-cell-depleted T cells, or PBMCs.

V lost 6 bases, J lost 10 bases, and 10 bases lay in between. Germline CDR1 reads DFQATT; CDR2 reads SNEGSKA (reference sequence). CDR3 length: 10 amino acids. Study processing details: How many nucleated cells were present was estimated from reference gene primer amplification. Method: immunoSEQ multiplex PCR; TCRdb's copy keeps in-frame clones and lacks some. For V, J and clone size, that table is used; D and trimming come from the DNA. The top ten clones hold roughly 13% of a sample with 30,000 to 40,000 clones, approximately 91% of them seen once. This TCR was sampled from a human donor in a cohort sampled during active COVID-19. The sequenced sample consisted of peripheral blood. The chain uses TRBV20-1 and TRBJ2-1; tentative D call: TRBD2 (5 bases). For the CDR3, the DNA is TGCAGTGCGGTCCGGGAAGAGCAGTTCTTC. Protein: CSAVREEQFF.